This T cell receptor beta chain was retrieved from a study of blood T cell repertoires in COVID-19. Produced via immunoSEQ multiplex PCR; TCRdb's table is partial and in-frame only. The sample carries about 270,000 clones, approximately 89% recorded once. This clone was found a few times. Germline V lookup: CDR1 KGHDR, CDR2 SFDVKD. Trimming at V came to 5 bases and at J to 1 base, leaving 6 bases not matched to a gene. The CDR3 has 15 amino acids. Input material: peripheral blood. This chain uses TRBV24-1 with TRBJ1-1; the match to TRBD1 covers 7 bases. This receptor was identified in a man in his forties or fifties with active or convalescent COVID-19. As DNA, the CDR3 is TGTGCCACCAGTGGTCAGGGGGGAGGGAACACTGAAGCTTTCTTT. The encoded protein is CATSGQGGGNTEAFF.